The rows below give T cell receptor beta chains drawn from one sample of a study of T cell changes during pregnancy in multiple sclerosis. Only in-frame clones appear in the TCRdb table, and some are missing; sequencing was by immunoSEQ multiplex PCR. Here the sample spans tens of thousands of clones, 93% being singletons. The specimen comprised CD8+ T cells from peripheral blood mononuclear cells, sampled after pregnancy. These receptors originate from a female donor with multiple sclerosis, enrolled in a pregnancy study. The CDR3 runs from the conserved cysteine through the conserved F or W. The D gene is left open where the match is weak. Clone size is not always given. Where it is, it says once, few, many or a class for expanded clones.

D,J,size,V,CDR3,DNA
NA,TRBJ2-1,NA,TRBV7-3,CASSLVQGGSNEQFF,TGTGCCAGCAGCTTGGTGCAGGGGGGATCCAATGAGCAGTTCTTC
TRBD2,TRBJ2-6,NA,TRBV18,CASFSGGGANVLTF,TGTGCCAGCTTCTCGGGAGGTGGGGCCAACGTCCTGACTTTC
TRBD1,TRBJ1-5,NA,TRBV7-6,CASSSGQGAGQPQHF,TGTGCCAGCAGCTCCGGACAGGGGGCTGGTCAGCCCCAGCATTTT
NA,TRBJ1-1,NA,TRBV7-9,CASSLALGGDTEAFF,TGTGCCAGCAGCTTAGCGTTGGGCGGGGACACTGAAGCTTTCTTT
TRBD1,TRBJ1-4,NA,TRBV9,CASSARQGGNEKLFF,TGTGCCAGCAGCGCCCGACAGGGAGGAAATGAAAAACTGTTTTTT
TRBD1,TRBJ2-5,NA,TRBV7-8,CASSPPDRGVETQYF,TGTGCCAGCAGCCCCCCAGACAGGGGTGTCGAGACCCAGTACTTC
NA,TRBJ1-6,NA,TRBV6-1,CASSDSVVGPYNSPLHF,TGTGCCAGCAGTGATTCAGTAGTTGGGCCCTATAATTCACCCCTCCACTTT
TRBD1,TRBJ1-6,NA,TRBV7-6,CASSLAPGQEDYNSPLHF,TGTGCCAGCAGCTTAGCGCCGGGACAGGAGGATTATAATTCACCCCTCCACTTT
TRBD1,TRBJ1-6,NA,TRBV19,CASSTSGTGNSPLHF,TGTGCCAGTAGTACCTCCGGGACAGGGAATTCACCCCTCCACTTT
NA,TRBJ2-7,NA,TRBV28,CASSLAGGRSSYEQYF,TGTGCCAGCAGTTTAGCGGGCGGTAGAAGCTCCTACGAGCAGTACTTC
TRBD1,TRBJ1-4,NA,TRBV7-8,CASSPGTGNEKLFF,TGTGCCAGCAGCCCAGGGACAGGAAATGAAAAACTGTTTTTT
NA,TRBJ2-1,NA,TRBV11-2,CASSSSGNEQFF,TGTGCCAGCAGCTCGAGCGGGAATGAGCAGTTCTTC
TRBD2,TRBJ2-7,once,TRBV4-1,CASSRAGERDEQYF,TGCGCCAGCAGCCGGGCGGGAGAAAGGGACGAGCAGTACTTC
TRBD1,TRBJ2-7,NA,TRBV4-2,CASSQDLGQGLSRQYF,TGTGCCAGCAGCCAAGATCTAGGACAGGGCCTCTCAAGGCAGTACTTC
NA,TRBJ1-1,NA,TRBV11-1,CASSYQSGTEAFF,TGTGCCAGCAGCTACCAATCAGGGACTGAAGCTTTCTTT
NA,TRBJ1-1,few,TRBV7-9,CASRRGGTEAFF,TGTGCCAGCAGACGAGGGGGCACTGAAGCTTTCTTT
NA,TRBJ2-3,NA,TRBV29-1,CSAPPYPRGTQYF,TGCAGCGCCCCCCCCTACCCCCGGGGTACGCAGTATTTT
TRBD1,TRBJ2-2,once,TRBV30,CAWSPEAQGFAGELFF,TGTGCCTGGAGTCCCGAGGCACAGGGGTTTGCCGGGGAGCTGTTTTTT
TRBD2,TRBJ2-2,few,TRBV29-1,CSVETSGLDTGELFF,TGCAGCGTTGAAACCTCGGGACTAGACACCGGGGAGCTGTTTTTT
NA,TRBJ1-2,NA,TRBV5-4,CASSEDLLLGYGYTF,TGTGCCAGCAGCGAGGATCTCTTACTGGGCTATGGCTACACCTTC
TRBD1,TRBJ2-5,NA,TRBV27,CASSPPRTGEATQYF,TGTGCCAGCAGTCCACCCCGGACAGGGGAGGCGACCCAGTACTTC
NA,TRBJ1-1,NA,TRBV7-7,CASSLFLNTEAFF,TGTGCCAGCAGCTTATTCCTTAACACTGAAGCTTTCTTT
NA,TRBJ2-7,NA,TRBV19,CASSKTDYEQYF,TGTGCCAGTAGTAAAACAGACTACGAGCAGTACTTC
NA,TRBJ2-7,NA,TRBV4-1,CASSQDPGGLYEQYF,TGCGCCAGCAGCCAGGACCCCGGAGGGCTCTACGAGCAGTACTTC
NA,TRBJ1-2,NA,TRBV6-6,CASVDRFRGLLWGYTF,TGTGCCAGCGTGGACCGATTTAGGGGCCTCCTGTGGGGCTACACCTTC
NA,TRBJ2-7,once,TRBV19,CASSAARAGYEQYF,TGTGCCAGTAGCGCCGCCAGGGCAGGCTACGAGCAGTACTTC
NA,TRBJ2-7,NA,TRBV4-2,CASSQTQGGWEQYF,TGTGCCAGCAGCCAGACCCAGGGTGGGTGGGAGCAGTACTTC
TRBD2,TRBJ2-2,NA,TRBV27,CASTGGLAGGPVTGELFF,TGTGCCAGCACCGGGGGACTAGCGGGAGGGCCGGTGACCGGGGAGCTGTTTTTT
TRBD1,TRBJ1-1,NA,TRBV28,CASSPTGQPNTEAFF,TGTGCCAGCAGTCCAACGGGACAGCCGAACACTGAAGCTTTCTTT
TRBD1,TRBJ2-7,NA,TRBV5-5,CASSSGTDPYEQYF,TGTGCCAGCAGCTCCGGGACAGACCCCTACGAGCAGTACTTC
NA,TRBJ2-5,NA,TRBV4-3,CASSPYISGETQYF,TGCGCCAGCAGCCCCTATATAAGCGGGGAGACCCAGTACTTC
NA,TRBJ2-7,NA,TRBV27,CASSLQGSYEQYF,TGTGCCAGCAGTTTGCAGGGGTCCTACGAGCAGTACTTC
NA,TRBJ1-5,NA,TRBV9,CASSVGGGSQPQHF,TGTGCCAGCAGCGTAGGGGGGGGCTCTCAGCCCCAGCATTTT
NA,TRBJ1-3,NA,TRBV5-3,CARSGERTDRPGYRNTIYF,TGTGCCAGAAGCGGGGAGCGGACGGACCGACCGGGGTATCGAAACACCATATATTTT
NA,TRBJ1-5,NA,TRBV7-6,CASSAERNQPQHF,TGTGCCAGCAGCGCGGAACGGAATCAGCCCCAGCATTTT
NA,TRBJ2-7,NA,TRBV5-8,CASSLAGSSGGYEQYF,TGTGCCAGCAGCTTGGCCGGGAGCAGTGGGGGCTACGAGCAGTACTTC
NA,TRBJ1-2,once,TRBV28,CASSPLRLGGGYTF,TGTGCCAGCAGTCCCCTACGTTTGGGCGGGGGCTACACCTTC
TRBD2,TRBJ2-7,NA,TRBV30,CAWSEGTSPYEQYF,TGTGCCTGGAGTGAGGGGACTAGTCCCTACGAGCAGTACTTC
TRBD1,TRBJ2-7,few,TRBV5-8,CASSLVQGQGEQYF,TGTGCCAGCAGCTTGGTTCAGGGACAGGGAGAGCAGTACTTC
TRBD1,TRBJ1-1,NA,TRBV9,CASSVGQGNTEAFF,TGTGCCAGCAGCGTCGGACAGGGAAACACTGAAGCTTTCTTT
NA,TRBJ1-2,NA,TRBV7-9,CASSPGAGGLSNYGYTF,TGTGCCAGCAGCCCCGGGGCCGGGGGGTTGTCAAACTATGGCTACACCTTC
NA,TRBJ1-1,NA,TRBV2,CASNYVGAEAFF,TGTGCCAGCAACTACGTGGGAGCTGAAGCTTTCTTT
TRBD1,TRBJ1-3,NA,TRBV6-1,CASSPLTGGRDTIYF,TGTGCCAGCAGTCCCCTGACAGGGGGCAGGGACACCATATATTTT
TRBD1,TRBJ2-3,NA,TRBV2,CASSEALLGDRADTQYF,TGTGCCAGCAGTGAAGCGCTTCTAGGGGACAGGGCAGATACGCAGTATTTT
TRBD1,TRBJ1-1,NA,TRBV27,CASSPGQGTEAFF,TGTGCCAGCAGCCCGGGACAGGGCACTGAAGCTTTCTTT
NA,TRBJ1-2,NA,TRBV6-5,CAMPRDLPRCYTF,TGTGCCATGCCCCGGGATCTACCGAGGTGCTACACCTTC